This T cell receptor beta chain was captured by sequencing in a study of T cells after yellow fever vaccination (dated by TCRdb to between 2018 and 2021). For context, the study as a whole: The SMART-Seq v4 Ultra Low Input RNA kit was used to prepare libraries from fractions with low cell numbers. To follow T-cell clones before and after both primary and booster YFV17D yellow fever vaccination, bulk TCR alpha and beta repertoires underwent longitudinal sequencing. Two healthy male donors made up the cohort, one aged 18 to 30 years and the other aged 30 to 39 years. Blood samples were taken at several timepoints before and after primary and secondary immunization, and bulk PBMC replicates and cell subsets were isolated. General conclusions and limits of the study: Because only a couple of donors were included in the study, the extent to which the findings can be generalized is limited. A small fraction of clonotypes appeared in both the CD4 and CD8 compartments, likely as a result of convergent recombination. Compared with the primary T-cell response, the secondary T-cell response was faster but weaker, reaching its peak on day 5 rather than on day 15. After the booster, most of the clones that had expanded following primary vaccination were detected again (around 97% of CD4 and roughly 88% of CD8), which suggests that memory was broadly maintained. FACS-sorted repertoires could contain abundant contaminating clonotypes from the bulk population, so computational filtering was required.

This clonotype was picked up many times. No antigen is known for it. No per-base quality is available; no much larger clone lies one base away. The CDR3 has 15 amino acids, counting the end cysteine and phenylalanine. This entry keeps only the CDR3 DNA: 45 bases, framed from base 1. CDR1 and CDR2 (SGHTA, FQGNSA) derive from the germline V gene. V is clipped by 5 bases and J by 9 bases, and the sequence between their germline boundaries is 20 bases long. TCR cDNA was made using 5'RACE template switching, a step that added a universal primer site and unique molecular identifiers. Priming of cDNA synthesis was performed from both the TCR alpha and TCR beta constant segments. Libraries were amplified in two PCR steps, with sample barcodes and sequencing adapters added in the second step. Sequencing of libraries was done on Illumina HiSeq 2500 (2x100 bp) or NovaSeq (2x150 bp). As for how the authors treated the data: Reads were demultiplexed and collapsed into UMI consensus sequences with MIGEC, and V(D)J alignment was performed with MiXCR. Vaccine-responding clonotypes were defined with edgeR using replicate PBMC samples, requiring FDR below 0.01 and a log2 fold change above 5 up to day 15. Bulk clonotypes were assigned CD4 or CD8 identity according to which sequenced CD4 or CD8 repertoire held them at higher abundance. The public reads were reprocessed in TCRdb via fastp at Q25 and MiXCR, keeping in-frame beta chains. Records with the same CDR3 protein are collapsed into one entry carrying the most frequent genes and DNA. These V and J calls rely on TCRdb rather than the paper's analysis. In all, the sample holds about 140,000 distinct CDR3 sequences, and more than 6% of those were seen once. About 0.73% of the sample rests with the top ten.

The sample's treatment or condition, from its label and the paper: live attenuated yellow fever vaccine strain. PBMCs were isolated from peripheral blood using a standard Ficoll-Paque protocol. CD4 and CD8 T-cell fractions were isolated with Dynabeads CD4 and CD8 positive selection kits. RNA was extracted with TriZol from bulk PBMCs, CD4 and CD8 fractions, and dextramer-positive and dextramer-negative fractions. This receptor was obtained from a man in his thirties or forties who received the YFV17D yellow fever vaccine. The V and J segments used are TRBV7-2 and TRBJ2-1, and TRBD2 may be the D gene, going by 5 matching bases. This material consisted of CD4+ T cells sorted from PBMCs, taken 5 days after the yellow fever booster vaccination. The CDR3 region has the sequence CASSPSGVAGGEQFF. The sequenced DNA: TGTGCCAGCAGCCCGTCCGGGGTGGCGGGTGGTGAGCAGTTCTTC.